These 27 T cell receptor beta chains originate from one sample sequenced in a study of T-cell memory formation after mild COVID-19. TCRdb fed the 5' RACE reads into MiXCR, producing one record per CDR3 protein. Of around 200,000 distinct CDR3 sequences listed, more than 25% are singletons. The specimen was PBMCs or a T cell subset sorted from them (not recorded which). The receptors originated from an adult woman who had mild COVID-19 (a few samples of this study predate the infection). Cell type and time point are not known.

V and J are TRBV7-2 and TRBJ2-3; D is undetermined. V shed 3 bases and J shed 4 bases, with 8 bases lying between them. CDR3 length: 13 residues. CDR1 SGHTA and CDR2 FQGNSA come from the germline V gene. DNA for the CDR3: TGTGCCAGCAGCTTCGGTTGGGCAGATACGCAGTATTTT. Residues: CASSFGWADTQYF.

A few counts support this clonotype. This sequence joins TRBV12-3 or TRBV12-4 and TRBJ1-1; D remains unclear. This CDR3 region has 11 residues. Deletions cut 7 bases from V and 6 bases from J, with 9 bases between. For the CDR3, the DNA is TGTGCCAGCACCTTACAGTCTGAAGCTTTCTTT. Translation gives CASTLQSEAFF.

The rearrangement joins TRBV19 to TRBJ2-7; 8 nucleotides agree with TRBD2. The V gene's germline CDR1 is LNHDA and CDR2 SQIVND (reference sequence). CDR3 length: 16 residues. The V segment lost 3 bases and the J segment 3 bases; nucleotides outside the gene matches: 10. The CDR3 spells CASSMGSGTSYYEQYF. CDR3 bases: TGTGCCAGTAGTATGGGTTCGGGGACTAGTTACTACGAGCAGTACTTC.

A few counts support this clonotype. The rearrangement uses TRBV25-1 and TRBJ2-7; the D gene is possibly TRBD1 (5 bases). Germline CDR1 and CDR2: MGHDK and SYGVNS. The CDR3 sequence is 14 residues long. With 4 bases removed from V and 5 bases from J, the gap between germline ends came to 15 bases. CDR3 amino acids: CASSVVSGLNEQYF. The CDR3 nucleotides read TGTGCCAGCAGTGTAGTTTCAGGGTTGAACGAGCAGTACTTC.

The rearrangement links TRBV3-1 to TRBJ2-7; D is ambiguous. Germline V gene sequence: CDR1 LGHDT, CDR2 YNNKEL (reference sequence). Trimming shortened V by 4 bases and J by 7 bases, and 14 bases separated the two germline ends. The CDR3 loop spans 13 amino acids. DNA for the CDR3: TGTGCCAGCAGCCCGCCAGGCTCCCGGGAGCAGTACTTC. It codes for CASSPPGSREQYF.

This clonotype was observed a few times. The V call is TRBV7-9, the J call TRBJ2-7; tentative D call: TRBD2 (5 bases). V dropped 7 bases and J dropped 2 bases, with 18 bases sitting between them. Germline lookup yields CDR1 SEHNR and CDR2 FQNEAQ (reference sequence). The CDR3 contains 15 residues. CDR3 DNA sequence: TGTGCCAGCAACGATATACTAGTATACCCCTACGAGCAGTACTTC. Protein: CASNDILVYPYEQYF.

The chain links TRBV21-1 to TRBJ1-1. TRBV21-1 is a known pseudogene. The CDR3 runs 16 residues. As DNA, the CDR3 is TGTGCCAGCGGACTATCTGGACGGGGACCGGGCACTGAAGCTTTCTTT. Its protein is CASGLSGRGPGTEAFF.

The chain recombines TRBV7-3 with TRBJ2-3, with a tentative D call TRBD2 (6 bases). Germline lookup yields CDR1 SGHTA and CDR2 FQGTGA. The CDR3 extends over 13 amino acids. Trimming cost V 5 bases and J 4 bases, with 10 bases left between them. For the CDR3, the DNA is TGTGCCAGCAGCCGACTAGATTCAGATACGCAGTATTTT. Amino acids: CASSRLDSDTQYF.

J is TRBJ2-6 and V is TRBV19, with unresolved D. The CDR3 contains 16 residues. With 2 bases removed from V and 6 bases from J, the gap between germline ends came to 14 bases. Germline V lookup: CDR1 LNHDA, CDR2 SQIVND (reference sequence). This CDR3 is CASSILGPYEANVLTF. In nucleotides, the CDR3 is TGTGCCAGTAGTATACTCGGGCCCTATGAGGCCAACGTCCTGACTTTC.

This clonotype showed up just a few times. The chain is built from TRBV12-3 or TRBV12-4 and TRBJ1-5; D is perhaps TRBD1 (5 bases). Deletions cut 0 bases from V and 6 bases from J, with 6 bases between. This CDR3 has 13 residues. The CDR3 DNA reads TGTGCCAGCAGTTTAGCGGGGGTTCAGCCCCAGCATTTT. It specifies CASSLAGVQPQHF.

In this sample, this clonotype turned up a few times. This chain links TRBV29-1 with TRBJ1-2; D is possibly TRBD1 (6 bases). The V gene lost 2 bases and the J gene lost 8 bases, with 12 bases spanning the gap. The CDR3 length is 12 residues. Germline CDR1 and CDR2: SQVTM and ANQGSEA. CDR3 sequence reads: CSVESGAWGYTF. The DNA for the CDR3 is TGCAGCGTTGAATCAGGGGCGTGGGGCTACACCTTC.

This chain uses TRBV5-1 with TRBJ2-7; maybe TRBD2 (6 bases). Deletions cut 6 bases from V and 2 bases from J, with 18 bases between. The CDR3 consists of 15 residues. Germline CDR1 is SGHRS and CDR2 is YFSETQ. In DNA, the CDR3 is TGCGCCAGCACCCGGGACTCTCTTCGCCCCTACGAGCAGTACTTC. Protein sequence: CASTRDSLRPYEQYF. Supplemented by reference TRBV5-1 and TRBJ2-7, the full variable domain reads KAGVTQTPRYLIKTRGQQVTLSCSPISGHRSVSWYQQTPGQGLQFLFEYFSETQRNKGNFPGRFSGRQFSNSRSEMNVSTLELGDSALYLCASTRDSLRPYEQYFGPGTRLTVT.

The chain joins TRBV6-1 to TRBJ1-2; no reliable D call. CDR1 is MNHNS and CDR2 is SASEGT in the germline V gene. V was pared by 0 bases and J by 8 bases, with 13 bases between. The CDR3 contains 14 residues. Here the CDR3 reads CASSEAPRIGGYTF. As DNA, the CDR3 is TGTGCCAGCAGTGAAGCGCCCAGGATAGGAGGCTACACCTTC.

The sample holds a few counts of this clonotype. The chain couples TRBV5-6 to TRBJ1-1; D not resolved. Germline values: CDR1 SGHDT, CDR2 YYEEEE. Deletions cut 2 bases from V and 3 bases from J, with 11 bases between. This CDR3 contains 14 residues. The CDR3 is CASSFGQEYTEAFF. The CDR3 region has the DNA TGTGCCAGCAGCTTCGGGCAGGAATACACTGAAGCTTTCTTT.

J is TRBJ2-7 and V is TRBV4-3; possible D gene TRBD1, 6 bases. V was shortened by 1 base and J by 3 bases, with 13 bases between the two germline ends. From germline, CDR1 is LGHNA and CDR2 YSLEER. This CDR3 region has 15 residues. CDR3 residues: CASSQGRGEGYEQYF. The CDR3 DNA is TGCGCCAGCAGCCAAGGCAGGGGAGAAGGCTACGAGCAGTACTTC.

This rearrangement joins TRBV2 to TRBJ2-4, with 9 bases matching TRBD1. This CDR3 is 14 amino acids long. V lost 6 bases and J lost 9; bases outside the gene matches: 9. Per the germline V gene, CDR1 is SNHLY and CDR2 is FYNNEI. The CDR3 DNA reads as TGTGCCAGCAGGGAAATTGACAGGGGGACCATTCAGTACTTC. It codes for CASREIDRGTIQYF.

This chain links TRBV6-2 or TRBV6-3 with TRBJ2-1; D possibly corresponds to TRBD1 (5 bases). This CDR3 has 16 amino acids. V lost 5 bases, J lost 9 bases, and 23 bases lay in between. CDR1 and CDR2 (germline): MNHEY, SVGEGT. CDR3 coding DNA: TGTGCCAGCAGTCCCTCAGCAGTTTACGAAAGGGGTGAGCAGTTCTTC. It translates to CASSPSAVYERGEQFF.

This sequence joins TRBV6-5 and TRBJ1-3; TRBD1 is a possible D gene (6 bases). CDR1 is MNHEY, CDR2 SVGAGI, per germline. With 0 bases removed from V and 1 base from J, the gap between germline ends came to 22 bases. This CDR3 is 20 amino acids long. In nucleotides, the CDR3 is TGTGCCAGCAGTTACTCCTATTTCGCGGCAGGGGTTAGTTCTGGAAACACCATATATTTT. Encoded protein: CASSYSYFAAGVSSGNTIYF.

The chain recombines TRBV6-5 with TRBJ2-1; D is unclear. V dropped 0 bases and J dropped 2 bases, with 8 bases sitting between them. Germline-derived CDR1 and CDR2 are MNHEY and SVGAGI. This CDR3 is 15 amino acids long. The DNA of the CDR3 is TGTGCCAGCAGTTACTCGGGTTTCACCTACAATGAGCAGTTCTTC. It encodes CASSYSGFTYNEQFF.

This clonotype was seen more than once but under ten times. A much bigger clone sits one base away, suggesting this may be a read error. As the CDR3 is not closed by the conserved phenylalanine or tryptophan, this likely results from a read error. V usage is TRBV5-5 and J usage is TRBJ1-6, with D unresolved. CDR3 length: 16 residues. Trimming cost V 2 bases and J 2 bases, with 11 bases left between them. Germline CDR1 SGHKS, CDR2 YYEKEE (reference sequence). CDR3 in amino acids: CASSFGDSTYNSPLHL. The CDR3 DNA is TGTGCCAGCAGCTTTGGGGATTCAACCTATAATTCACCCCTCCACCTT.

The chain employs TRBV7-9 and TRBJ2-5; 9 bases fit TRBD1. This CDR3 region has 15 residues. V shed 4 bases and J 2 bases; nucleotides not matched to a gene: 5. Germline CDR1 and CDR2: SEHNR and FQNEAQ (reference sequence). CDR3 protein: CASSSKDRGQETQYF. The CDR3 DNA follows: TGTGCCAGCAGCTCGAAGGACAGGGGACAAGAGACCCAGTACTTC.

The chain combines TRBV24-1 with TRBJ2-3, with D tentatively TRBD1 (5 bases). Germline values: CDR1 KGHDR, CDR2 SFDVKD. The CDR3 is made up of 13 amino acids. Trimming shortened V by 8 bases and J by 2 bases, and 10 bases separated the two germline ends. Here the CDR3 reads CATKGQPTDTQYF. CDR3 nucleotide sequence: TGTGCCACCAAAGGACAACCCACAGATACGCAGTATTTT.

Notes on this clonotype: A much larger clone lies a single base off, so this may be a read error. The V and J genes are TRBV20-1 and TRBJ2-7; 12 bases match TRBD2. Germline V CDR1 and CDR2: DFQATT, SNEGSKA (reference sequence). The junction had 5 bases not matched to a gene; V was cut back by 5 bases and J by 0 bases. The CDR3 loop spans 15 amino acids. The CDR3 DNA sequence: TGCAGTGCTGGCACTAGCGGGGGGTTCTCCTACGAGCAGTACTTC. It specifies CSAGTSGGFSYEQYF.

This clonotype came up a few times. The rearrangement joins TRBV11-2 to TRBJ2-2; D unclear. The CDR3 extends over 14 amino acids. The V and J ends lost 2 bases and 2 bases respectively, with 6 bases between them. Germline V gives CDR1 SGHAT, CDR2 FQNNGV. The CDR3 spells CASSLQLNTGELFF. The CDR3, as DNA: TGTGCCAGCAGCTTACAACTCAACACCGGGGAGCTGTTTTTT.

This clonotype was observed many times. J is TRBJ2-3 and V is TRBV29-1; no definite D call. Germline-derived CDR1 and CDR2 are SQVTM and ANQGSEA. CDR3 length: 13 amino acids. The V gene lost 5 bases and the J gene lost 0 bases, with 9 bases spanning the gap. The CDR3 is CSVSGVSTDTQYF. The CDR3, as DNA: TGCAGCGTTTCGGGTGTTAGCACAGATACGCAGTATTTT.

The gene calls are TRBV11-2 and TRBJ2-7, with 7 bases lining up with TRBD1. Germline values: CDR1 SGHAT, CDR2 FQNNGV. V lost 5 bases, J lost 10 bases, and 5 bases stayed unmatched. The CDR3 is 11 amino acids. CDR3 nucleotides: TGTGCCAGCAGCGTAACAGGGGCCCAGTACTTC. Protein: CASSVTGAQYF.

This chain uses TRBV2 with TRBJ2-1; TRBD1 agrees at 9 bases. The V segment lost 6 bases and the J segment 2 bases; nucleotides outside the gene matches: 5. Germline CDR1 reads SNHLY; CDR2 reads FYNNEI. The CDR3 is made up of 15 amino acids. The CDR3 region is CASRGGQGPYNEQFF. The DNA of the CDR3 is TGTGCCAGCAGGGGGGGACAGGGCCCCTACAATGAGCAGTTCTTC.